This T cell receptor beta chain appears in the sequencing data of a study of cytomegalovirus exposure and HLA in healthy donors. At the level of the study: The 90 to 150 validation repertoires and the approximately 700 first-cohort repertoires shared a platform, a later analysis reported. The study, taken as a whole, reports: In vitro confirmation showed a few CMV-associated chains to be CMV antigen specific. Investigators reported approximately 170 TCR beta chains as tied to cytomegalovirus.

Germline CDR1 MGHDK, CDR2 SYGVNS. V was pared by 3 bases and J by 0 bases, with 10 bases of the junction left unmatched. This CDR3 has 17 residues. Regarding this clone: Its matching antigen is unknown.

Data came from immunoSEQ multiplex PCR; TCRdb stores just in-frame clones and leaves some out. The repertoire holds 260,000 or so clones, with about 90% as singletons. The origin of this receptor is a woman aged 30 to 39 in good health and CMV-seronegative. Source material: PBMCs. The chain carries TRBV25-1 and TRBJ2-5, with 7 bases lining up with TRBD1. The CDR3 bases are TGTGCCAGCAGTGAGGCAACCCGGGACAGCGACCAAGAGACCCAGTACTTC. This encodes CASSEATRDSDQETQYF. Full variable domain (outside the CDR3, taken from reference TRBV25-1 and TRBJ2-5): EADIYQTPRYLVIGTGKKITLECSQTMGHDKMYWYQQDPGMELHLIHYSYGVNSTEKGDLSSESTVSRIRTEHFPLTLESARPSHTSQYLCASSEATRDSDQETQYFGPGTRLLVL.